Listed here is a single T cell receptor (beta chain). This sample was included in a study of T cells expressing NK-cell markers. TCRdb re-called the 5' RACE reads; one entry per CDR3 protein, DNA not given. The table for this sample gives 300,000 to 500,000 distinct CDR3 sequences. The CDR3 loop spans 14 amino acids. Germline V gives CDR1 SQVTM, CDR2 ANQGSEA. This rearrangement joins TRBV29-1 to TRBJ1-2; TCRdb gives TRBD1 as the D gene, but with no DNA this cannot be confirmed. This TCR was sampled from a woman aged 45-59 years in good health. Sequenced input: blood T cells: a sorted CD56 or NKG2C T cell subset, CD4+ or CD8+ T cells, or bulk PBMC T cells (not recorded which). The CDR3 sequence is CSVPQGSRDYGYTF.